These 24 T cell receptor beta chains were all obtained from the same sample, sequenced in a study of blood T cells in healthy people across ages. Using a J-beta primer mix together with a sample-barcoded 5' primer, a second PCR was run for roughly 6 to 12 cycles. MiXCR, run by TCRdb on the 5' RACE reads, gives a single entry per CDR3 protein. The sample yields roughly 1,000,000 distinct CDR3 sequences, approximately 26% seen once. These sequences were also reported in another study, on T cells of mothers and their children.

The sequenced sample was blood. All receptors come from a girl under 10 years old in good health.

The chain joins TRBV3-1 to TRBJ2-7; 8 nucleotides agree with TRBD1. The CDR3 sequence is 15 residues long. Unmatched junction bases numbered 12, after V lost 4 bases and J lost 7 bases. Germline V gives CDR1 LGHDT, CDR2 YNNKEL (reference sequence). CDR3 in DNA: TGTGCCAGCAGCCCCTGGTCCGGGACAGGCTATGAGCAGTACTTC. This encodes CASSPWSGTGYEQYF.

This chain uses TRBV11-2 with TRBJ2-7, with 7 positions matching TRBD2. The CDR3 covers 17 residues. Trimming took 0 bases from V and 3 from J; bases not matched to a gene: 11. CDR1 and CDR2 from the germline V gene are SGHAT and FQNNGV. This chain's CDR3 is CASSLDPLGGMLYEQYF. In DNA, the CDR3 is TGTGCCAGCAGCTTAGATCCCCTCGGGGGGATGCTCTACGAGCAGTACTTC.

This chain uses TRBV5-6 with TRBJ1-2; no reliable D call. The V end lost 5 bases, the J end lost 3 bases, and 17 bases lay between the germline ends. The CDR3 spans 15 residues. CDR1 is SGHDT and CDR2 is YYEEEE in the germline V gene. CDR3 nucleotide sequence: TGTGCCAGCAGTTTGTATGCTATGGGTCACTATGGCTACACCTTC. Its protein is CASSLYAMGHYGYTF.

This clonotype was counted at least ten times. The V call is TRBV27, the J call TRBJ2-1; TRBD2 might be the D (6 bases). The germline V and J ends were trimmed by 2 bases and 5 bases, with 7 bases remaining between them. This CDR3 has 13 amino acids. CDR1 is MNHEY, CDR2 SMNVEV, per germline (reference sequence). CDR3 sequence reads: CASSLAGHNEQFF. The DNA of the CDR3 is TGTGCCAGCAGTTTAGCGGGACACAATGAGCAGTTCTTC.

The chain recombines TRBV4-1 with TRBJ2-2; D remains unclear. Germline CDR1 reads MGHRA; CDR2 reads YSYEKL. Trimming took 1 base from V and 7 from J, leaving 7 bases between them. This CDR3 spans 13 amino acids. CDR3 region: CASSQARVGELFF. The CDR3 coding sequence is TGCGCCAGCAGCCAAGCTCGCGTCGGGGAGCTGTTTTTT.

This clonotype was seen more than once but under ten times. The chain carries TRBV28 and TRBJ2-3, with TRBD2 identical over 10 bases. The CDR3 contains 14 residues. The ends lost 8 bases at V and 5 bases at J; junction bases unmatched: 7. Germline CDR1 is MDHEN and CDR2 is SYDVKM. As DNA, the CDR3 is TGTGCCAGCTCAAGCGGGAGGGCCTTAGATACGCAGTATTTT. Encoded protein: CASSSGRALDTQYF.

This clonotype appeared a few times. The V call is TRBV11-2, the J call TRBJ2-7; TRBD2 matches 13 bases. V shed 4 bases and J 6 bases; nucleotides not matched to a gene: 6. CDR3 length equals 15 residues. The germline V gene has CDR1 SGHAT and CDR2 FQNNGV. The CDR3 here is CASSSRTSGRTEQYF. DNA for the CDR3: TGTGCCAGCAGCTCCCGGACTAGCGGGAGAACCGAGCAGTACTTC. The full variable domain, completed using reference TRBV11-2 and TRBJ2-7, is EAGVAQSPRYKIIEKRQSVAFWCNPISGHATLYWYQQILGQGPKLLIQFQNNGVVDDSQLPKDRFSAERLKGVDSTLKIQPAKLEDSAVYLCASSSRTSGRTEQYFGPGTRLTVT.

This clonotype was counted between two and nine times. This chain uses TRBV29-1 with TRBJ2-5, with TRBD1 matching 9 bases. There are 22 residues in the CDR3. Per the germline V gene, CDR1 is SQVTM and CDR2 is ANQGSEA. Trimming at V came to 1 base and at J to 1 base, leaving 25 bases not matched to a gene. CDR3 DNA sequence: TGCAGCGTTGAAGGACGTGGGGTGCCGGGGACAGGGACCGAGCCGACCCAAGAGACCCAGTACTTC. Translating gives CSVEGRGVPGTGTEPTQETQYF.

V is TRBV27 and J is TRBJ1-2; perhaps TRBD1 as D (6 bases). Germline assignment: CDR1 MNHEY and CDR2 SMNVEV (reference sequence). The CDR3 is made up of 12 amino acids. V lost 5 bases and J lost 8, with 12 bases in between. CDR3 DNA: TGTGCCAGCAGTGGTGGGGGGGGCGGCTACACCTTC. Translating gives CASSGGGGGYTF.

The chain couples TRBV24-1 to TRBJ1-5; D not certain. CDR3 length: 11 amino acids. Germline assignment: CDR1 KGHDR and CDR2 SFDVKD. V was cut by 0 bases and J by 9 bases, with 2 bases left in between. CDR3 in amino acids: CATSDLGPQHF. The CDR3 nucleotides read TGTGCCACCAGTGATTTGGGGCCCCAGCATTTT.

Written as DNA, the CDR3 is TGCAGCGTTCTTTCAGGTACTATGAACACTGAAGCTTTCTTT. It yields the protein CSVLSGTMNTEAFF. The chain employs TRBV29-1 and TRBJ1-1; D is uncertain. The CDR3 runs to 14 residues. The V gene lost 5 bases and the J gene lost 0 bases, with 13 bases spanning the gap. Germline V gene sequence: CDR1 SQVTM, CDR2 ANQGSEA.

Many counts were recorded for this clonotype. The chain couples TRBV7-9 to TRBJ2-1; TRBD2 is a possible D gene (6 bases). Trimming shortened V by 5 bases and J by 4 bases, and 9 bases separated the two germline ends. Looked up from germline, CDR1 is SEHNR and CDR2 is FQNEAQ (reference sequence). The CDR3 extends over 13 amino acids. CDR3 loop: CASSRDLYNEQFF. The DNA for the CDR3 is TGTGCCAGCAGCCGGGACTTGTACAATGAGCAGTTCTTC.

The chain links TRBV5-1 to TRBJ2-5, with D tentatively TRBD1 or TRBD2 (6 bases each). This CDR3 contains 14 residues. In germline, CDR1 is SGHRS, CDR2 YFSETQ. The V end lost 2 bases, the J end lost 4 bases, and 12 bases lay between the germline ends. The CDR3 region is CASSLYRGRETQYF. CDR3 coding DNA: TGCGCCAGCAGCTTATACCGGGGGCGAGAGACCCAGTACTTC.

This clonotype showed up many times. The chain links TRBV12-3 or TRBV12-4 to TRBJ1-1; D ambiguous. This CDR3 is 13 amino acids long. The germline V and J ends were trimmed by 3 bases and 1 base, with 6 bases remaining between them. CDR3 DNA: TGTGCCAGCAGTTTTTCCCAGAACACTGAAGCTTTCTTT. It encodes CASSFSQNTEAFF.

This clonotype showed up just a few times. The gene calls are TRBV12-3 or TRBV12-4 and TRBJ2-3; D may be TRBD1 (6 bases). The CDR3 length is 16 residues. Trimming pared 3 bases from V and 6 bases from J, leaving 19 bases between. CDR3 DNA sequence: TGTGCCAGCAGTTTTCCGGGACAAGGAAGGGTCGATACGCAGTATTTT. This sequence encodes CASSFPGQGRVDTQYF.

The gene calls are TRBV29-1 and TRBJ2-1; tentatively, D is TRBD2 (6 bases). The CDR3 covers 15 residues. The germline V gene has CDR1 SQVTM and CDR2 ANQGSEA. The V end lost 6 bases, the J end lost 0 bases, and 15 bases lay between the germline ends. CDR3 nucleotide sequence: TGCAGCGTCCCGGGGGATAGCAACTCCTACAATGAGCAGTTCTTC. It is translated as CSVPGDSNSYNEQFF.

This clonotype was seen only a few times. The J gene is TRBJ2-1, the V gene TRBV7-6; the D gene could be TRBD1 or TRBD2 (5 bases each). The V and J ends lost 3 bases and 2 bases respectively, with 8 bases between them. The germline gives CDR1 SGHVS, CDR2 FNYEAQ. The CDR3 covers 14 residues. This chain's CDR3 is CASSFGAPYNEQFF. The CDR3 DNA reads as TGTGCCAGCAGCTTCGGGGCCCCCTACAATGAGCAGTTCTTC.

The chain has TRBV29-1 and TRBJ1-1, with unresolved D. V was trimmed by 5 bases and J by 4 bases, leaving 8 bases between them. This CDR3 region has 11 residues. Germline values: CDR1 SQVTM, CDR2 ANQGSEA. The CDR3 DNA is TGCAGCGTTAAGGTGGTCACTGAAGCTTTCTTT. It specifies CSVKVVTEAFF.

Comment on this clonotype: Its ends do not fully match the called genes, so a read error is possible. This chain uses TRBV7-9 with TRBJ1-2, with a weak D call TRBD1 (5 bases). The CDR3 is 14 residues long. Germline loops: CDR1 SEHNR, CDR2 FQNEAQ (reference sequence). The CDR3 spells CASSLASGDNGYTF. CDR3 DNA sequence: TGCGCCAGCAGCTTGGCCTCGGGGGATAATGGCTACACCTTC. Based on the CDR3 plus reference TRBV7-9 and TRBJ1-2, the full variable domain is DTGVSQNPRHKITKRGQNVTFRCDPISEHNRLYWYRQTLGQGPEFLTYFQNEAQLEKSRLLSDRFSAERPKGSFSTLEIQRTEQGDSAMYLCASSLASGDNGYTFGSGTRLTVV.

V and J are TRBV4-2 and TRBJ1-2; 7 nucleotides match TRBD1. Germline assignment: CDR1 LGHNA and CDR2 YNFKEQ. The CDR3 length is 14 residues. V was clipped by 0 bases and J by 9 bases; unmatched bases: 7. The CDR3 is CASSQDSTGDRYTF. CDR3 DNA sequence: TGTGCCAGCAGCCAAGATTCTACAGGGGATCGCTACACCTTC.

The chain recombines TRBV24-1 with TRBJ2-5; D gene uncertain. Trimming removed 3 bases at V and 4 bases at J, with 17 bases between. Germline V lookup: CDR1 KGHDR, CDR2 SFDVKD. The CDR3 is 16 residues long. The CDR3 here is CATSDNGRRARETQYF. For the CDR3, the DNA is TGTGCCACCAGTGATAACGGACGGCGCGCGCGAGAGACCCAGTACTTC.

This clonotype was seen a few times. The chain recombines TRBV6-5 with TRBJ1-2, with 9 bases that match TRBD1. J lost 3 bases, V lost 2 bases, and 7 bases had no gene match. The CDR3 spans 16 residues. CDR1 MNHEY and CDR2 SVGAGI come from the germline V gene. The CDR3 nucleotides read TGTGCCAGCAGTTACCGGGACAGGGTAATGGACTATGGCTACACCTTC. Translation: CASSYRDRVMDYGYTF.

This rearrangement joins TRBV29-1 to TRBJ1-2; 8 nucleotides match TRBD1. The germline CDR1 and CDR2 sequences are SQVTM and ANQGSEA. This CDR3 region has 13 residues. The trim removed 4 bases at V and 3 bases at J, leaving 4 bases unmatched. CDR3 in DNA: TGCAGCGTTGGAGACAGGGGCGACTATGGCTACACCTTC. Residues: CSVGDRGDYGYTF.

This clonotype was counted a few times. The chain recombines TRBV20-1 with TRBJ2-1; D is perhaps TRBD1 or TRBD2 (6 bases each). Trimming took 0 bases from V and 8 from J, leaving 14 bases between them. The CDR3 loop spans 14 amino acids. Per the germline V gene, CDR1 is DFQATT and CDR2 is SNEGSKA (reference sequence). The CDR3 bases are TGCAGTGCTAGAGAGTATCTGGGGGGCGATGAGCAGTTCTTC. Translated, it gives CSAREYLGGDEQFF.